This TCR beta chain is drawn from a study of CD8 T cells in ankylosing spondylitis. Study-wide findings and caveats: For ankylosing spondylitis blood, a TCR beta motif of eight or nine highly homologous variants appeared characteristic.

This clonotype has a count of ten or more. Antigen specificity is unknown. MiXCR, applied by TCRdb to the 5' RACE reads, yields one record per CDR3 protein. Here the sample spans around 130,000 distinct CDR3 sequences, 9.3% being singletons. Germline V gives CDR1 LGHDT, CDR2 YNNKEL (reference sequence). The CDR3 extends over 13 amino acids. Deletions cut 4 bases from V and 0 bases from J, with 5 bases between. Specimen: blood, either unsorted or a sorted T cell fraction (not recorded which). The gene calls are TRBV3-1 and TRBJ2-3; D gene unclear. This TCR was sampled from a male donor with ankylosing spondylitis or in good health (not recorded which). CDR3 loop: CASSLDSTDTQYF. In nucleotides, the CDR3 is TGTGCCAGCAGCCTCGACAGCACAGATACGCAGTATTTT.